A single sample gave rise to the 10 T cell receptor beta chains below, sequenced in a study of spatial heterogeneity in lung cancer. TCRdb used MiXCR to reprocess the 5' RACE reads, holding one entry per CDR3 protein. The data hold approximately 52,000 distinct CDR3 sequences, with approximately 7% observed a single time. Time point described: sample taken at primary tumor resection. Tumor, nontumor lung or frozen PBMC supplied whole RNA that was sequenced unsorted. The starting material was PBMCs, obtained at surgery. The receptors were sampled from a female donor with early-stage non-small cell lung cancer.

This clonotype has ten or more counts. The rearrangement joins TRBV29-1 to TRBJ2-5; the D is unclear. V was cut by 7 bases and J by 5 bases, with 11 bases left in between. Germline V gene data show CDR1 as SQVTM and CDR2 as ANQGSEA. The CDR3 runs 11 residues. The CDR3 region is CSALKVETQYF. CDR3 sequence (DNA): TGCAGCGCCCTCAAAGTGGAGACCCAGTACTTC.

The chain has TRBV7-3 and TRBJ2-1; weak D call: TRBD1 (5 bases). V shed 3 bases and J shed 3 bases, with 15 bases lying between them. Per the germline V gene, CDR1 is SGHTA and CDR2 is FQGTGA. The CDR3 spans 16 residues. The CDR3 bases are TGTGCCAGCAGCTTCTCGGCAATTCAGGGCTACAATGAGCAGTTCTTC. Translating it yields CASSFSAIQGYNEQFF.

At least ten counts were recorded for this clonotype. Here the CDR3 DNA reads TGTGCCAGCAGCCTCCGGAGAGCGGGGGGGGTAGAGACCCAGTACTTC. This gives the protein CASSLRRAGGVETQYF. The V gene is TRBV11-2, the J gene TRBJ2-5, with TRBD2 identical over 10 bases. The CDR3 is 16 amino acids. The V segment lost 5 bases and the J segment 4 bases; nucleotides outside the gene matches: 10. Germline V gene sequence: CDR1 SGHAT, CDR2 FQNNGV.

This clonotype was detected many times. This chain uses TRBV29-1 with TRBJ2-1; 7 positions match TRBD2. V was pared by 4 bases and J by 4 bases, with 10 bases of the junction left unmatched. The CDR3 has 15 amino acids. The germline V gene has CDR1 SQVTM and CDR2 ANQGSEA. The CDR3 DNA is TGCAGCGTTGGGGGGTCTAGCGGAGGATACAATGAGCAGTTCTTC. It yields the protein CSVGGSSGGYNEQFF.

A few counts support this clonotype. The chain employs TRBV6-1 and TRBJ2-5; D might be TRBD2 (6 bases). This CDR3 is 14 amino acids long. V lost 6 bases, J lost 5 bases, and 16 bases lay in between. From germline, CDR1 is MNHNS and CDR2 SASEGT. CDR3 DNA sequence: TGTGCCAGCAGCCCAACGTTTGCGGGGGAGACCCAGTACTTC. This gives the protein CASSPTFAGETQYF.

The V and J genes are TRBV20-1 and TRBJ2-1; TRBD2 aligns across 11 bases. After removal of 3 bases from V and 6 bases from J, the junction contained 10 bases not matched to a gene. This CDR3 is 16 amino acids long. Germline V CDR1 and CDR2: DFQATT, SNEGSKA (reference sequence). The CDR3 nucleotides read TGCAGTGCTAGTAGACCTAGCGGGGGGAGTATCAATGAGCAGTTCTTC. Protein sequence: CSASRPSGGSINEQFF.

This clonotype was seen many times. The chain uses TRBV19 and TRBJ1-6; 10 bases map to TRBD1. V shed 5 bases and J 9 bases; nucleotides not matched to a gene: 4. The CDR3 loop spans 14 amino acids. Germline CDR1 reads LNHDA; CDR2 reads SQIVND (reference sequence). The CDR3 here is CASSFRDRGSPLHF. The CDR3 DNA reads as TGTGCCAGTAGTTTCAGGGACAGGGGTTCACCCCTCCACTTT.

In its sample, this clonotype was seen a few times. The chain recombines TRBV6-1 with TRBJ2-2; a weak D match, TRBD2 (6 bases). Trimming took 6 bases from V and 4 from J, leaving 18 bases between them. Germline CDR1 is MNHNS and CDR2 is SASEGT. The CDR3 length is 16 residues. The DNA of the CDR3 is TGTGCCAGCAGAGAGAGGAGGGCACAGAGCACCGGGGAGCTGTTTTTT. Translating gives CASRERRAQSTGELFF.

V is TRBV6-2 or TRBV6-3 and J is TRBJ2-2; TRBD2 aligns across 8 bases. The germline gives CDR1 MNHEY, CDR2 SVGEGT. Germline trimming cut 6 bases from V and 6 bases from J; bases unmatched to any gene: 12. This CDR3 region has 16 residues. The CDR3 is CASRPSSGGIAGELFF. The CDR3 DNA sequence: TGTGCCAGCAGACCCTCAAGCGGGGGTATAGCCGGGGAGCTGTTTTTT.

The chain joins TRBV20-1 to TRBJ2-3; D possibly corresponds to TRBD1 (5 bases). CDR3 size: 14 residues. The germline V gene encodes CDR1 DFQATT and CDR2 SNEGSKA (reference sequence). V was clipped by 6 bases and J by 2 bases, with 15 bases between them. The CDR3 region is CSATQGFSTDTQYF. For the CDR3, the DNA is TGCAGTGCCACCCAGGGATTCTCCACAGATACGCAGTATTTT.